Detailed here is one TCR beta chain. Antigen unknown. The method was immunoSEQ multiplex PCR; TCRdb's version includes in-frame clones alone and lacks a portion of them. The table records some 130,000 clones, roughly 88% of them present only once. This sample is drawn from a study of cytomegalovirus exposure and HLA in healthy donors. Study observations and caveats: Most TCR sequences were uncommon, yet certain public TCRs appeared in many donors. There were about 160 TCR beta chains listed as cytomegalovirus-associated.

The length of the CDR3 is 13 residues. The germline CDR1 and CDR2 sequences are MDHEN and SYDVKM. The junction had 5 bases not matched to a gene; V was cut back by 5 bases and J by 5 bases. The chain links TRBV28 to TRBJ2-7, with TRBD1 matching over 8 bases. The clonotype was recovered from a woman between 18 and 29 years old in good health and CMV-seropositive. The specimen was PBMCs. CDR3 DNA: TGTGCCAGCAGTAGGACAGGGCTCCACGAGCAGTACTTC. Its translation: CASSRTGLHEQYF.